This TCR beta chain stems from a study of memory CD4+ T cells and cytomegalovirus serostatus. The CDR3 loop spans 16 amino acids. Germline V gene lookup returns CDR1 SNHLY and CDR2 FYNNEI. V shed 4 bases and J shed 1 base, with 15 bases lying between them. The sort gate was single viable CD3+CD4+CD8-CD45RO+ cells for memory CD4+ T cells. Only a few counts were recorded for this clone. In the authors' workflow: Out-of-frame sequences were removed, leaving a few million distinct TCRbeta sequences. The method was immunoSEQ multiplex PCR; TCRdb's version includes in-frame clones alone and lacks a portion of them. The V and J calls and clone size are taken from that table; D and trimming were inferred from the DNA. Of 55,000 to 75,000 clones listed, around 83% are singletons.

The TCR was taken from an adult in good health and CMV-seronegative. V usage is TRBV2 and J usage is TRBJ2-3; the D gene is possibly TRBD2 (6 bases). What was sequenced was memory CD4+ T cells from blood. The CDR3 coding sequence is TGTGCCAGCAGTGTCAGGGCTAGCGCTCGCACAGATACGCAGTATTTT. Protein product: CASSVRASARTDTQYF.